This T cell receptor (beta chain) was documented in a study of T cells in Graves' hyperthyroidism and ophthalmopathy. In this sample, this clonotype turned up many times. Amplified regions were TCR beta CDR3 sequences from RNA transcripts. The study used the HTBI primer set for a first-round RT-PCR of the TCR CDR3. One entry per CDR3 protein, called by TCRdb with MiXCR from the multiplex PCR reads. The repertoire holds about 500,000 distinct CDR3 sequences, with about a sixth as singletons. J was trimmed by 7 bases and V by 5 bases; bases with no gene match: 7. CDR3 length: 14 amino acids. Germline V gene sequence: CDR1 MDHEN, CDR2 SYDVKM.

This receptor was obtained from a woman aged 18 to 35 with Graves' hyperthyroidism. The chain joins TRBV28 to TRBJ1-2, with 10 bases identical to TRBD1. The specimen sequenced was blood. The CDR3 DNA is TGTGCCAGCAGTCCCCAGACAGGGGGCGTTGGCTACACCTTC. This encodes CASSPQTGGVGYTF.